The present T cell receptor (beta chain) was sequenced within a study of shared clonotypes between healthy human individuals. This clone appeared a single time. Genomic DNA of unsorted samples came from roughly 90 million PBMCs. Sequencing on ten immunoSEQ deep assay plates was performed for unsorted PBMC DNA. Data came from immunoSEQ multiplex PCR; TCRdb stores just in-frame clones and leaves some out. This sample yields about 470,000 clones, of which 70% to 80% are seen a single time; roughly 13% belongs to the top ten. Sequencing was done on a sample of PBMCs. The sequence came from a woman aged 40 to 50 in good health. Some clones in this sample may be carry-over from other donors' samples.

CDR3 sequence reads: CSVGTVYNEQFF. The CDR3 DNA reads TGCAGCGTCGGGACTGTCTACAATGAGCAGTTCTTC. The genes are TRBV29-1 and TRBJ2-1; the D gene is possibly TRBD2 (6 bases). Trimming shortened V by 6 bases and J by 3 bases, and 9 bases separated the two germline ends. The CDR3 contains 12 residues. The germline CDR1 and CDR2 sequences are SQVTM and ANQGSEA.